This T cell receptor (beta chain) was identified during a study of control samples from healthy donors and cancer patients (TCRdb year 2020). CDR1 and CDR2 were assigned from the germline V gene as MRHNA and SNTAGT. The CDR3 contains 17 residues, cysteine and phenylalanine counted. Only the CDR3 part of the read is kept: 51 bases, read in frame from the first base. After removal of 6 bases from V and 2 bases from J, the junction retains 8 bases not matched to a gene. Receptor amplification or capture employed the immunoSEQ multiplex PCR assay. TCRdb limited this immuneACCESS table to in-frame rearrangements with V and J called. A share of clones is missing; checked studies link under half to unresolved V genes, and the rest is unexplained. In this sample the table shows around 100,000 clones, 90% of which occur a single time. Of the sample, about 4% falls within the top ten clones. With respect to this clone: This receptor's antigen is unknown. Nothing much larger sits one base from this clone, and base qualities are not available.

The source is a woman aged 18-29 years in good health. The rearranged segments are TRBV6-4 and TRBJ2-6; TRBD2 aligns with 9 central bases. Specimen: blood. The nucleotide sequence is TGTGCCAGCAGCTCCGGGACTAGCTCTACTGGGGCCAACGTCCTGACTTTC. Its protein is CASSSGTSSTGANVLTF.